The 8 T cell receptor beta chains below all came from one sample that was sequenced in a study of shared clonotypes between healthy human individuals. Repertoires were generated with immunoSEQ multiplex PCR, while TCRdb's copy carries only in-frame clones and drops some. Of a few million clones detected, 90% to 95% appear once; the ten largest clones hold about 0.41%. The specimen sequenced was naive CD4+ T cells from PBMCs. Documented subset: CD45RA+ positively selected. All receptors derive from a young man in good health. Some clones in this sample may be carry-over from other donors' samples.

This clone was picked up one time. V gene TRBV28 combines with J gene TRBJ2-3, with a tentative D call TRBD2 (5 bases). V shed 6 bases and J shed 2 bases, with 15 bases lying between them. Per germline, CDR1 MDHEN and CDR2 SYDVKM. The CDR3 totals 15 residues. Written as DNA, the CDR3 is TGTGCCAGCAGCCCTTCGGGGATTGTCACAGATACGCAGTATTTT. This sequence encodes CASSPSGIVTDTQYF.

The chain joins TRBV19 to TRBJ2-1; the D gene is possibly TRBD1 (5 bases). This CDR3 has 15 residues. Trimming took off 4 bases at V and 4 bases at J, with 14 bases between the two ends. The germline CDR1 and CDR2 sequences are LNHDA and SQIVND (reference sequence). CDR3: CASSRERTKYNEQFF. The CDR3 DNA reads TGTGCCAGTAGTAGAGAAAGGACAAAGTACAATGAGCAGTTCTTC. Complete variable domain (other parts from reference TRBV19 and TRBJ2-1): DGGITQSPKYLFRKEGQNVTLSCEQNLNHDAMYWYRQDPGQGLRLIYYSQIVNDFQKGDIAEGYSVSREKKESFPLTVTSAQKNPTAFYLCASSRERTKYNEQFFGPGTRLTVL.

The chain couples TRBV7-6 to TRBJ1-2; 7 bases are a match to TRBD1. The CDR3 covers 16 residues. Germline CDR1 and CDR2: SGHVS and FNYEAQ. The V segment lost 0 bases and the J segment 3 bases; nucleotides outside the gene matches: 7. CDR3 nucleotide sequence: TGTGCCAGCAGCTTAGCGGAAGGGACAGCTGACTATGGCTACACCTTC. Residues: CASSLAEGTADYGYTF.

V and J are TRBV6-6 and TRBJ1-6, with 8 bases matching TRBD1. Losses at the gene ends were 4 bases for V and 10 bases for J; bases not matched to a gene: 3. Germline V gene data show CDR1 as MNHNY and CDR2 as SVGAGI (reference sequence). The length of the CDR3 is 13 residues. CDR3 sequence reads: CASSSNRGSPLHF. CDR3 in DNA: TGTGCCAGCAGTTCCAACAGGGGGTCACCCCTCCACTTT.

V usage is TRBV28 and J usage is TRBJ1-2; TRBD1 matches at 11 bases. With 3 bases clipped from V and 8 bases from J, the junction kept 5 bases outside the gene matches. The CDR3 spans 14 residues. The germline V gene has CDR1 MDHEN and CDR2 SYDVKM. The CDR3 DNA follows: TGTGCCAGCAGTTTCGGGGACAGGGGGTGGGGCTACACCTTC. This codes for CASSFGDRGWGYTF.

This chain connects TRBV19 to TRBJ2-2; TRBD2 might be the D (5 bases). The germline V gene has CDR1 LNHDA and CDR2 SQIVND (reference sequence). Trimming took 7 bases from V and 3 from J, leaving 12 bases between them. The CDR3 spans 14 residues. The CDR3 protein is CASMLGVDTGELFF. CDR3 coding DNA: TGTGCCAGTATGCTGGGAGTCGACACCGGGGAGCTGTTTTTT.

This chain joins TRBV2 and TRBJ2-5; D possibly corresponds to TRBD2 (5 bases). This CDR3 has 11 residues. Germline lookup yields CDR1 SNHLY and CDR2 FYNNEI. Trimming took off 6 bases at V and 3 bases at J, with 5 bases between the two ends. The CDR3 here is CASRREETQYF. In nucleotides, the CDR3 is TGTGCCAGCAGGAGGGAAGAGACCCAGTACTTC.

V and J are TRBV28 and TRBJ1-2, with 7 bases fitting TRBD1. The CDR3 consists of 14 residues. Trimming took 6 bases from V and 8 from J; bases not matched to a gene: 12. The germline V gene encodes CDR1 MDHEN and CDR2 SYDVKM. The CDR3 reads CASRTRNRGGGYTF. The CDR3 DNA follows: TGTGCCAGCAGAACCCGCAACAGGGGAGGAGGCTACACCTTC.